Each of the 21 T cell receptor beta chains below was sequenced from the same sample in a study of Ad26.COV2.S vaccination and SARS-CoV-2 variants (dated by TCRdb to the early 2020s). This sample's treatment or condition label indicates: 15 to 20 received Ad26.COV2.S at low or high dose, single or two shots; 5 received placebo; per-sample allocation not given. Repertoires of vaccine and placebo recipients were sequenced from samples taken on day 63 after the first injection. Library construction relied on the immunoSEQ multiplex PCR assay. TCRdb's version of the immuneACCESS table is confined to in-frame rearrangements and falls short of the full clone set. An unresolved V gene accounts for under half of the shortfall where checked; the remainder is of unknown origin. This sample is represented by about 380,000 clones; roughly four fifths of them were singletons. The ten largest clones represent around 7.4% of the sample.

The source was peripheral blood, collected in a trial of Ad26.COV2.S vaccine versus placebo. Source of these receptors: a person aged 18-60 years who received the Ad26.COV2.S COVID-19 vaccine or a placebo.

Written as DNA, the CDR3 is TGCGCCAGCACCTACGCCGGGGGGTCCTACAATGAGCAGTTCTTC. This sequence encodes CASTYAGGSYNEQFF. The chain combines TRBV5-1 with TRBJ2-1; 7 bases align to TRBD2. The CDR3 has 15 residues. From germline, CDR1 is SGHRS and CDR2 YFSETQ. V was pared by 6 bases and J by 1 base, with 7 bases of the junction left unmatched. Full variable domain (outside the CDR3, taken from reference TRBV5-1 and TRBJ2-1): KAGVTQTPRYLIKTRGQQVTLSCSPISGHRSVSWYQQTPGQGLQFLFEYFSETQRNKGNFPGRFSGRQFSNSRSEMNVSTLELGDSALYLCASTYAGGSYNEQFFGPGTRLTVL.

The chain links TRBV28 to TRBJ1-2; D gene unclear. The V and J ends lost 3 bases and 3 bases respectively, with 14 bases between them. Germline V gene lookup returns CDR1 MDHEN and CDR2 SYDVKM. The CDR3 is 15 amino acids. The CDR3 here is CASSFTTTADYGYTF. CDR3 DNA sequence: TGTGCCAGCAGTTTCACCACAACAGCGGACTATGGCTACACCTTC.

The CDR3 nucleotides are TGTGCCAGCAGCCCCTACGAAGGGGGCAGGGAGGGCTATGGCTACACCTTC. It codes for CASSPYEGGREGYGYTF. The chain carries TRBV3-1 (or the pseudogene TRBV3-2) and TRBJ1-2; 7 bases map to TRBD1. The CDR3 runs to 17 residues. Germline V gene sequence: CDR1 LGHDT, CDR2 YNNKEL (reference sequence). Losses at the gene ends were 4 bases for V and 4 bases for J; bases not matched to a gene: 15.

The V gene is TRBV11-3, the J gene TRBJ1-1, with D maybe TRBD1 (5 bases). The CDR3 length is 13 residues. Germline V lookup: CDR1 SGHNT, CDR2 YENEEA. V lost 5 bases, J lost 3 bases, and 10 bases lay in between. The CDR3: CASSGAGYTEAFF. CDR3 coding DNA: TGTGCCAGCAGCGGCGCAGGGTACACTGAAGCTTTCTTT.

The CDR3 reads CASSQSLGSFNTGELFF. As DNA, the CDR3 is TGTGCCAGCAGCCAATCGTTGGGGTCCTTTAACACCGGGGAGCTGTTTTTT. This chain links TRBV3-1 (or the pseudogene TRBV3-2) with TRBJ2-2; D not resolved. Germline V gene data show CDR1 as LGHDT and CDR2 as YNNKEL (reference sequence). V dropped 2 bases and J dropped 2 bases, with 15 bases sitting between them. This CDR3 comprises 17 residues.

The genes are TRBV13 and TRBJ2-7; D perhaps matches TRBD2 (6 bases). The germline V gene encodes CDR1 PRHDT and CDR2 FYEKMQ (reference sequence). CDR3 length equals 16 residues. Trimming took off 4 bases at V and 2 bases at J, with 18 bases between the two ends. CDR3 residues: CASSSLSGLSTYEQYF. CDR3 coding DNA: TGTGCCAGCAGCTCCCTCTCAGGACTATCGACCTACGAGCAGTACTTC.

With regard to this clone: Other DNA sequences in the same sample also yield this CDR3. This chain joins TRBV5-1 and TRBJ1-2; tentative D call: TRBD1 (6 bases). CDR1 is SGHRS, CDR2 YFSETQ, per germline. V was trimmed by 0 bases and J by 8 bases, leaving 11 bases between them. This CDR3 has 13 residues. The CDR3 DNA sequence: TGCGCCAGCAGCTTGGGGTCAGGGGAAGGCTACACCTTC. This sequence encodes CASSLGSGEGYTF.

The chain carries TRBV7-2 and TRBJ1-6, with a weak D call TRBD1 (5 bases). This CDR3 contains 17 residues. The germline CDR1 and CDR2 sequences are SGHTA and FQGNSA. The germline V and J ends were trimmed by 4 bases and 0 bases, with 13 bases remaining between them. The CDR3 DNA follows: TGTGCCAGCAGCTGGGACCTTCCAAGCTCCTATAATTCACCCCTCCACTTT. Translating gives CASSWDLPSSYNSPLHF.

This clone appeared a single time. Other DNA sequences from this sample encode an identical CDR3 as well. V usage is TRBV9 and J usage is TRBJ1-6; no firm D call. The CDR3 extends over 12 amino acids. Looked up from germline, CDR1 is SGDLS and CDR2 is YYNGEE. V lost 2 bases and J 9 bases, leaving 6 bases between the germline ends. The CDR3 region has the DNA TGTGCCAGCAGCGTGGCAGGTTCACCCCTCCACTTT. It yields the protein CASSVAGSPLHF.

The chain recombines TRBV7-9 with TRBJ1-1; TRBD1 matches at 7 bases. Trimming took 1 base from V and 4 from J; bases not matched to a gene: 15. Germline CDR1 is SEHNR and CDR2 is FQNEAQ (reference sequence). CDR3 length: 18 residues. The CDR3 loop reads CASSLEIKAEGASTEAFF. The CDR3 DNA reads TGTGCCAGCAGCTTAGAAATCAAAGCGGAGGGGGCAAGCACTGAAGCTTTCTTT.

CDR3 DNA: TGTGCCACCAGCAGAGATCGCGGCAGGGGGGCGGATGAAGCTTTCTTT. Translating gives CATSRDRGRGADEAFF. This chain joins TRBV15 and TRBJ1-1; 7 bases are shared with TRBD1. Trimming cost V 0 bases and J 7 bases; bases outside gene matches: 11. Germline V gene lookup returns CDR1 LNHNV and CDR2 YYDKDF (reference sequence). The CDR3 runs to 16 residues.

V is TRBV9 and J is TRBJ2-2; D may be TRBD2 (5 bases). V was pared by 3 bases and J by 3 bases, with 15 bases between. Germline values: CDR1 SGDLS, CDR2 YYNGEE. The CDR3 runs 16 residues. The CDR3 DNA reads TGTGCCAGCAGCGCCCCCCAAGGAGGAGACACCGGGGAGCTGTTTTTT. It encodes CASSAPQGGDTGELFF.

The chain has TRBV19 and TRBJ2-7; weak D call: TRBD1 (6 bases). The length of the CDR3 is 14 residues. Trimming pared 5 bases from V and 2 bases from J, leaving 13 bases between. From germline, CDR1 is LNHDA and CDR2 SQIVND (reference sequence). The CDR3 spells CASSPIDRPYEQYF. For the CDR3, the DNA is TGTGCCAGTAGTCCTATAGACAGGCCCTACGAGCAGTACTTC.

This chain connects TRBV7-3 to TRBJ2-2, with no clear D. The germline V and J ends were trimmed by 5 bases and 6 bases, with 7 bases remaining between them. Per the germline V gene, CDR1 is SGHTA and CDR2 is FQGTGA. The CDR3 has 12 residues. The CDR3 DNA sequence: TGTGCCAGCAGCCGGTCTCCCGGGGAGCTGTTTTTT. Its translation: CASSRSPGELFF.

The rearrangement uses TRBV27 and TRBJ1-5; D gene ambiguous. The CDR3 is made up of 13 amino acids. CDR1 is MNHEY and CDR2 is SMNVEV in the germline V gene (reference sequence). V was trimmed by 0 bases and J by 5 bases, leaving 5 bases between them. CDR3: CASSLSIHQPQHF. The CDR3 DNA reads as TGTGCCAGCAGTTTATCGATCCATCAGCCCCAGCATTTT.

The chain combines TRBV18 with TRBJ1-4; D gene unclear. The CDR3 contains 16 residues. Trimming pared 4 bases from V and 0 bases from J, leaving 12 bases between. Germline CDR1 KGHSH, CDR2 LQKENI. Here the CDR3 DNA reads TGTGCCAGCTCACTCCAACAGCAAGCAACTAATGAAAAACTGTTTTTT. It translates to CASSLQQQATNEKLFF.

This clone was observed a few times. This chain connects TRBV18 to TRBJ2-1; the D gene is possibly TRBD1 (6 bases). CDR3 size: 18 residues. The V end lost 0 bases, the J end lost 0 bases, and 15 bases lay between the germline ends. CDR1 is KGHSH, CDR2 LQKENI, per germline. The DNA for the CDR3 is TGTGCCAGCTCACCACCGAGGGGACACCAGAGCTCCTACAATGAGCAGTTCTTC. Its translation is CASSPPRGHQSSYNEQFF. Full variable domain (missing parts from reference TRBV18 and TRBJ2-1): NAGVMQNPRHLVRRRGQEARLRCSPMKGHSHVYWYRQLPEEGLKFMVYLQKENIIDESGMPKERFSAEFPKEGPSILRIQQVVRGDSAAYFCASSPPRGHQSSYNEQFFGPGTRLTVL.

The J gene is TRBJ2-2, the V gene TRBV6-4; perhaps D is TRBD1 or TRBD2 (5 bases each). The germline gives CDR1 MRHNA, CDR2 SNTAGT. The V and J ends lost 3 bases and 1 base respectively, with 9 bases between them. This CDR3 contains 15 residues. The CDR3 here is CASSDTGRNTGELFF. The CDR3 nucleotides read TGTGCCAGCAGTGATACGGGACGGAACACCGGGGAGCTGTTTTTT.

The J gene is TRBJ2-3, the V gene TRBV7-2, with D hard to call. Germline values: CDR1 SGHTA, CDR2 FQGNSA. The CDR3 is made up of 14 amino acids. The ends were cut back, 5 bases at V and 7 bases at J, with 16 bases in the middle. Here the CDR3 reads CASSPLSSPHTQYF. CDR3 in DNA: TGTGCCAGCAGCCCCCTGAGTTCCCCACATACGCAGTATTTT.

The CDR3 loop reads CASSQGQRTGTDTQYF. Here the CDR3 DNA reads TGCGCCAGCAGCCAAGGCCAGCGAACCGGCACAGATACGCAGTATTTT. The chain has TRBV4-1 and TRBJ2-3; D not certain. The CDR3 contains 16 residues. CDR1 is MGHRA, CDR2 YSYEKL, per germline. V was clipped by 1 base and J by 1 base, with 12 bases between them.

The rearrangement joins TRBV7-2 to TRBJ2-2; TRBD1 matches 9 bases. The germline CDR1 and CDR2 sequences are SGHTA and FQGNSA. With V trimmed by 2 bases and J by 4 bases, 8 bases remained unmatched. CDR3 length equals 17 residues. CDR3 bases: TGTGCCAGCAGCTTAAGGGGAACAGGGGGCTCCACCGGGGAGCTGTTTTTT. Translation: CASSLRGTGGSTGELFF.